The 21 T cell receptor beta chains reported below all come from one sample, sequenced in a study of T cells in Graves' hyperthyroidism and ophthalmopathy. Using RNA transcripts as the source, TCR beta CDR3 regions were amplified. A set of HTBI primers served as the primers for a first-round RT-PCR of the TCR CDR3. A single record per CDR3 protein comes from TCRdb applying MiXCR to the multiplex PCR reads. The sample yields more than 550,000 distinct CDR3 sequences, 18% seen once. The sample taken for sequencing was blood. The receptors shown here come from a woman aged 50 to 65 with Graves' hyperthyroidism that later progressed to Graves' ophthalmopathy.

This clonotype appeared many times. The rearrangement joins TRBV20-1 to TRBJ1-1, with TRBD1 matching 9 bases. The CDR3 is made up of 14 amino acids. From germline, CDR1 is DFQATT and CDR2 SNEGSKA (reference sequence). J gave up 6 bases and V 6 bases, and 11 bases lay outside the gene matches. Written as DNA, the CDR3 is TGCAGTGCCAGGACAGGGGATGGCTACTCTGAAGCTTTCTTT. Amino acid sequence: CSARTGDGYSEAFF.

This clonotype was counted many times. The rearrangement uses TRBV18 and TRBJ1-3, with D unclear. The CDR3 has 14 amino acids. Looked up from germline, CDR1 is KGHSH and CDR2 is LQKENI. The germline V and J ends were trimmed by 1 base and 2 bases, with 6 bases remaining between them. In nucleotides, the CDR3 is TGTGCCAGCTCACCACAGCAACCTGGAAACACCATATATTTT. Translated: CASSPQQPGNTIYF. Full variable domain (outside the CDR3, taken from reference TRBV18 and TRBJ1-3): NAGVMQNPRHLVRRRGQEARLRCSPMKGHSHVYWYRQLPEEGLKFMVYLQKENIIDESGMPKERFSAEFPKEGPSILRIQQVVRGDSAAYFCASSPQQPGNTIYFGEGSWLTVV.

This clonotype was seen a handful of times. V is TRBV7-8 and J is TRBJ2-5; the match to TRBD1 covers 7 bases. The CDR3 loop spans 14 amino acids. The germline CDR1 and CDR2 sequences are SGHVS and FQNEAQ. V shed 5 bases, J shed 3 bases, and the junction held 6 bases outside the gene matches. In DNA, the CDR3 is TGTGCCAGCAGCCCCGGGACAGTTGAAGAGACCCAGTACTTC. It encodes CASSPGTVEETQYF.

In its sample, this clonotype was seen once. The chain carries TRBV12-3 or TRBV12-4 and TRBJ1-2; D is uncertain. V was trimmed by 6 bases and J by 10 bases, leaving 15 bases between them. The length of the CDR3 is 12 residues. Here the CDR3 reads CASSPRVGDYTF. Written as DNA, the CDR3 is TGTGCCAGCAGCCCTAGGGTTGGTGACTACACCTTC.

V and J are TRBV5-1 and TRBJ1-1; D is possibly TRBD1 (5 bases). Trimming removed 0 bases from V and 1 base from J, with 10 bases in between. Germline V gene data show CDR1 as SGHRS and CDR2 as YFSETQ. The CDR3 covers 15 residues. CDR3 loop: CASSLVVGENTEAFF. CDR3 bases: TGCGCCAGCAGCTTGGTCGTGGGGGAGAACACTGAAGCTTTCTTT.

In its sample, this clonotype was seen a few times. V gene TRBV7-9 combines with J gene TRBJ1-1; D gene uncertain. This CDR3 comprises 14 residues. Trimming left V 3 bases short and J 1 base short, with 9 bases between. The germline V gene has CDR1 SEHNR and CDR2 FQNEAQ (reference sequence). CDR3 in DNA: TGTGCCAGCAGCTTTTTGCGCCAGAACACTGAAGCTTTCTTT. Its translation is CASSFLRQNTEAFF. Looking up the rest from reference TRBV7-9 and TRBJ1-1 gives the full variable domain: DTGVSQNPRHKITKRGQNVTFRCDPISEHNRLYWYRQTLGQGPEFLTYFQNEAQLEKSRLLSDRFSAERPKGSFSTLEIQRTEQGDSAMYLCASSFLRQNTEAFFGQGTRLTVV.

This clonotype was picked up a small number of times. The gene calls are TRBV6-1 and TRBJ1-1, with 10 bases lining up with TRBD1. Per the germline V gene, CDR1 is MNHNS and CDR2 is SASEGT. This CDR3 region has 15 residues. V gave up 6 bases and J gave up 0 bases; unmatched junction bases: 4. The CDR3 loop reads CASRDRGAMNTEAFF. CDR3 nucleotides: TGTGCCAGCAGGGACAGGGGGGCAATGAACACTGAAGCTTTCTTT.

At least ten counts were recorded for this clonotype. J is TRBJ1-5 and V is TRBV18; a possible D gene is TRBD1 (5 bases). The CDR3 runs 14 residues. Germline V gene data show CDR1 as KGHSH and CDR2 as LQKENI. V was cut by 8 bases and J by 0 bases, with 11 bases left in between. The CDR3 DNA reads TGTGCCAGCAGCCCTCAGGGTAGCAATCAGCCCCAGCATTTT. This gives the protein CASSPQGSNQPQHF.

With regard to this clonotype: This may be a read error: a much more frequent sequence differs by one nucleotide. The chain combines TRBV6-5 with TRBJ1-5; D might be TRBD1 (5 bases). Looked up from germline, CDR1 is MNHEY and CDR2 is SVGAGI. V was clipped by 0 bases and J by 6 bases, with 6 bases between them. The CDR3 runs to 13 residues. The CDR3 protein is CASSYSGTQPQHF. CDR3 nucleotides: TGTGCCAGCAGTTACTCCGGGACTCAGCCCCAGCATTTT.

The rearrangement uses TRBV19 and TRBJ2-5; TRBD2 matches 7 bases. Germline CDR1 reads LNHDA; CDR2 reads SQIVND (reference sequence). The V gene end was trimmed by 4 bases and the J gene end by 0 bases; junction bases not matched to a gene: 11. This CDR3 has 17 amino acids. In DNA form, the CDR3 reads TGTGCCAGTAGTACCGGACCTTTGGCGGGGGACCAAGAGACCCAGTACTTC. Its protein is CASSTGPLAGDQETQYF.

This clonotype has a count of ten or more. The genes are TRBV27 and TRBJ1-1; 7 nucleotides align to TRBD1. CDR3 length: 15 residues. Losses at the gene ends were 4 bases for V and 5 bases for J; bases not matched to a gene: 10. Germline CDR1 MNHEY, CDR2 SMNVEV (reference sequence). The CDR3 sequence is CASSSLTGSSTEAFF. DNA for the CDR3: TGTGCCAGCAGTTCCCTGACAGGGTCGAGTACTGAAGCTTTCTTT.

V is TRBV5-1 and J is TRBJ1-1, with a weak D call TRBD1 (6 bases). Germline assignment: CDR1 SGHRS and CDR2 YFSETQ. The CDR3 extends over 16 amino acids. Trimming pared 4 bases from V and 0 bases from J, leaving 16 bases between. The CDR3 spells CASSRGDRQMNTEAFF. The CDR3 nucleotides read TGCGCCAGCAGCCGAGGAGACAGGCAAATGAACACTGAAGCTTTCTTT. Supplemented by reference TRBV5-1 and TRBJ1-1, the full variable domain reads KAGVTQTPRYLIKTRGQQVTLSCSPISGHRSVSWYQQTPGQGLQFLFEYFSETQRNKGNFPGRFSGRQFSNSRSEMNVSTLELGDSALYLCASSRGDRQMNTEAFFGQGTRLTVV.

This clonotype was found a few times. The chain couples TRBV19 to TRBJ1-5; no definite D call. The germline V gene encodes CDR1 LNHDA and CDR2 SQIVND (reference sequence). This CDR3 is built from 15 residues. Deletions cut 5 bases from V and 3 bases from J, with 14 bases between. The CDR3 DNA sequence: TGTGCCAGTAGTCTTTCAGGAGCAAACAATCAGCCCCAGCATTTT. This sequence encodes CASSLSGANNQPQHF. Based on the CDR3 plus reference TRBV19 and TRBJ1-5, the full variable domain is DGGITQSPKYLFRKEGQNVTLSCEQNLNHDAMYWYRQDPGQGLRLIYYSQIVNDFQKGDIAEGYSVSREKKESFPLTVTSAQKNPTAFYLCASSLSGANNQPQHFGDGTRLSIL.

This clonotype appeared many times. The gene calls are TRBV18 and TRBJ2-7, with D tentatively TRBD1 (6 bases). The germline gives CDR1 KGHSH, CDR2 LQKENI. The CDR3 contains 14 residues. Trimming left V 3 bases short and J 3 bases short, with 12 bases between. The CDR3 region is CASSPPTGYYEQYF. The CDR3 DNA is TGTGCCAGCTCACCGCCTACAGGGTACTACGAGCAGTACTTC.

The CDR3 nucleotides are TGTGCCAGCAGGATAGCGGGGGCGGGAACTGAAGCTTTCTTT. Translated, it gives CASRIAGAGTEAFF. The chain recombines TRBV27 with TRBJ1-1, with D possibly matching TRBD1 (6 bases). Between the trimmed V and J ends, which lost 6 bases and 5 bases, there was a span of 16 bases. The CDR3 sequence is 14 residues long. CDR1 MNHEY and CDR2 SMNVEV come from the germline V gene (reference sequence).

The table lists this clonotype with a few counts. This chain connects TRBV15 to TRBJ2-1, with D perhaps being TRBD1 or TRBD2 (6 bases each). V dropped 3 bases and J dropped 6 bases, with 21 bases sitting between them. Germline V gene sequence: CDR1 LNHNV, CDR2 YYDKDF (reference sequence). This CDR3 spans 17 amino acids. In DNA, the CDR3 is TGTGCCACCAGCAGCCTAGCCCTAGGGGGGATGTTCAATGAGCAGTTCTTC. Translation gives CATSSLALGGMFNEQFF.

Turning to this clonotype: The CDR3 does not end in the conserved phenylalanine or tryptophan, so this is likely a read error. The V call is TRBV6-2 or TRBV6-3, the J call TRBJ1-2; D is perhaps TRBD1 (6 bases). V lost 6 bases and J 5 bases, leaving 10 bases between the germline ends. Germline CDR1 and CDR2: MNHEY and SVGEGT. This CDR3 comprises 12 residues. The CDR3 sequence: CASRTGMYGYTV. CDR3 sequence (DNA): TGTGCCAGCAGGACAGGAATGTATGGCTACACCGTC.

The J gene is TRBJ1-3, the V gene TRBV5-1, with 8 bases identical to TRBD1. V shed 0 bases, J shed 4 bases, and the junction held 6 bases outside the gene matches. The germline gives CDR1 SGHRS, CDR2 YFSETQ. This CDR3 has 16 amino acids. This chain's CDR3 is CASSLVSGGEGNTIYF. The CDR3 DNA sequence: TGCGCCAGCAGCTTGGTCTCAGGGGGCGAAGGAAACACCATATATTTT.

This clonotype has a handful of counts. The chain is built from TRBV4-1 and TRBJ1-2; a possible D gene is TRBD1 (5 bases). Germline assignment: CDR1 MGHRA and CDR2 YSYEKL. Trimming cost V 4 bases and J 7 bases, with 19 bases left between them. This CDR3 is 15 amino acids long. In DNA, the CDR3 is TGCGCCAGCAGCCTAACGCAAGGAGACAGTCCTGGCTACACCTTC. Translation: CASSLTQGDSPGYTF.

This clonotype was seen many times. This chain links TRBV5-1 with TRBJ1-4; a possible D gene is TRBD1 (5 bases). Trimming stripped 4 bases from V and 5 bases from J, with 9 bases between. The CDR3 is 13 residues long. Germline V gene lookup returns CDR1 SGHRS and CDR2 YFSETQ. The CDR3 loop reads CASSGGRNEKLFF. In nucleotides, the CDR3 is TGCGCCAGCAGCGGGGGGAGGAATGAAAAACTGTTTTTT. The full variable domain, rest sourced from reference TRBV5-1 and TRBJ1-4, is KAGVTQTPRYLIKTRGQQVTLSCSPISGHRSVSWYQQTPGQGLQFLFEYFSETQRNKGNFPGRFSGRQFSNSRSEMNVSTLELGDSALYLCASSGGRNEKLFFGSGTQLSVL.

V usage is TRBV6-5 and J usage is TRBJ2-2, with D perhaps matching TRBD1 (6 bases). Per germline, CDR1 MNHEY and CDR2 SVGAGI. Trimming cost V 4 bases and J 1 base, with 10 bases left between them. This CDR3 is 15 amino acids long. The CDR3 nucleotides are TGTGCCAGCAGTTCGGGACACAAGAACACCGGGGAGCTGTTTTTT. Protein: CASSSGHKNTGELFF.